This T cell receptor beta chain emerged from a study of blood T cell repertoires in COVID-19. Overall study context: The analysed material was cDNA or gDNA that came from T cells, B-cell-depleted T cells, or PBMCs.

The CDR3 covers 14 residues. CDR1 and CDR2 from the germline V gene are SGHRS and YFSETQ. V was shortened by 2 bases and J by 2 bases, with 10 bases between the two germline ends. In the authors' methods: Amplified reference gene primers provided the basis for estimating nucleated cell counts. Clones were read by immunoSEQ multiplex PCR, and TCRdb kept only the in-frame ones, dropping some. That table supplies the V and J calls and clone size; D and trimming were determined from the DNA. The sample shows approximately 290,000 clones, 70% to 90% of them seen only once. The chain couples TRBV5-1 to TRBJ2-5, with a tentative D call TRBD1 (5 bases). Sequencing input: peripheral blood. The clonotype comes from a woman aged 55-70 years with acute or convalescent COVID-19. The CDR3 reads CASSFGRVQETQYF. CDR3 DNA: TGCGCCAGCAGCTTCGGCAGGGTACAAGAGACCCAGTACTTC.